This T cell receptor (beta chain) appears in the sequencing data of a study of control samples from healthy donors and cancer patients. There are 18 residues in the CDR3. CDR1 and CDR2 (germline): LNHDA, SQIVND (reference sequence). Trimming shortened V by 5 bases and J by 10 bases, and 27 bases separated the two germline ends. Repertoires were generated with immunoSEQ multiplex PCR, while TCRdb's copy carries only in-frame clones and drops some. Of approximately 100,000 clones in the sample, around 89% were seen once. The sequenced material came from blood. The chain recombines TRBV19 with TRBJ1-6, with a weak D call TRBD1 (5 bases). This clonotype was obtained from a young man in good health. CDR3 nucleotide sequence: TGTGCCAGTAGTTCTTTTCAGGACACGGGATTCCTAGCCTCACCCCTCCACTTT. This translates into CASSSFQDTGFLASPLHF.